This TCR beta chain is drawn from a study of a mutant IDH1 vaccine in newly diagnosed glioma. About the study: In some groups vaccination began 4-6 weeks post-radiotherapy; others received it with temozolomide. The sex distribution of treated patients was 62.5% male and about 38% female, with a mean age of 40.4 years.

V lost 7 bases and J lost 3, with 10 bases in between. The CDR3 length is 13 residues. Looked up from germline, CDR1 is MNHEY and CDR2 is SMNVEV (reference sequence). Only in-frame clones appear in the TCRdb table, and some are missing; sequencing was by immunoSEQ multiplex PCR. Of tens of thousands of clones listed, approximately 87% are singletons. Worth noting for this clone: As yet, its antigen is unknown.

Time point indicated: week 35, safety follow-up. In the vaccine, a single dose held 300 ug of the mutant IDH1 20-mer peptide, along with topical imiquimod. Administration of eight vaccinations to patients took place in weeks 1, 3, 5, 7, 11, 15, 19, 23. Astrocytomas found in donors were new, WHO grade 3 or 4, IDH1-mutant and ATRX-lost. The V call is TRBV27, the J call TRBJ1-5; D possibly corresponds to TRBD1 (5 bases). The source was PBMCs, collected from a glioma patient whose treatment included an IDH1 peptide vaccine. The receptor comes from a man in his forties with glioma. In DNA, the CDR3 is TGTGCCAGCAATTCAGGGATCAATCAGCCCCAGCATTTT. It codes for CASNSGINQPQHF.